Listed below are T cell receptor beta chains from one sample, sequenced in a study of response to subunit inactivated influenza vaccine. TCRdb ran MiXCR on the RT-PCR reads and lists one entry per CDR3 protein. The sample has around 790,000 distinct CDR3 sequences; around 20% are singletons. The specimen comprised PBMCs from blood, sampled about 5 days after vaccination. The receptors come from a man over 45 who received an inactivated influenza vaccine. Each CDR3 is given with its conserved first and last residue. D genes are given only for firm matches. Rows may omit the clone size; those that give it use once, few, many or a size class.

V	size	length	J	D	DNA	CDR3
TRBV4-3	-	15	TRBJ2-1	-	TGCGCCAGCAGCCAACAGTATTCAGGTTCCAATGAGCAGTTCTTC	CASSQQYSGSNEQFF
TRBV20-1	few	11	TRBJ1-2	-	TGCAGTGCTGGGGAGCCCTATGGCTACACCTTC	CSAGEPYGYTF
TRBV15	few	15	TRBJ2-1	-	TGTGCCACCAGCAGAGCGGGAAGCATGGACAATGAGCAGTTCTTC	CATSRAGSMDNEQFF
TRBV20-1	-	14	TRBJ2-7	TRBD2	TGCAGTGCTGCGACTAGCGGGAGAACTTACGAGCAGTACTTC	CSAATSGRTYEQYF
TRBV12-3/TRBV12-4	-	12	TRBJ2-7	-	TGTGCCAGCAGTTTTGGGTGGAGCGGCAGTAACTTC	CASSFGWSGSNF
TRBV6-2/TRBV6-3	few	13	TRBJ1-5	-	TGTGCCAGCAATCAGGGGAGCAATCAGCCCCAGCATTTT	CASNQGSNQPQHF
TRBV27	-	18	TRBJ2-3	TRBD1	TGTGCCAGCAGTTTATTTGGGGCGACAGGGGGCCTCACAGATACGCAGTATTTT	CASSLFGATGGLTDTQYF
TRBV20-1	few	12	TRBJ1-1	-	TGCAGTGTAGACATTGCCTACACTGAAGCTTTCTTT	CSVDIAYTEAFF
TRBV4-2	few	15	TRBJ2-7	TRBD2	TGTGCCAGCAGCCAAGCGGGACTAGCCCTCAACGAGCAGTACTTC	CASSQAGLALNEQYF
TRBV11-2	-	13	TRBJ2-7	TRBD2	TGTGCCAGCAGCTTAGACCATAGCGGGGAGCAGTACTTC	CASSLDHSGEQYF
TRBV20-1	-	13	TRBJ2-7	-	TGCAGTGCTTTAGCGGAGGGACCCTACGAGCAGTACTTC	CSALAEGPYEQYF
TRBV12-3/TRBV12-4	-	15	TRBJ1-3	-	TGTGCCAGCAGTTTAGTGTCAGGGGTGGGAAACACCATATATTTT	CASSLVSGVGNTIYF
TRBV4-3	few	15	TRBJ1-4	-	TGCGCCAGCAGCTTTGGGACGGCAACTAATGAAAAACTGTTTTTT	CASSFGTATNEKLFF
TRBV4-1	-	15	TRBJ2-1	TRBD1	TGTGCCAGCGGCGCCGGGGGACAGGTCTACAATGAGCAGTTCTTC	CASGAGGQVYNEQFF
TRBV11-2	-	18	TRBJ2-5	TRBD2	TGTGCCAGCACCCGAAGAGCTACAGCGGGAGGGGCGGCGGAGACCCAGTACTTC	CASTRRATAGGAAETQYF
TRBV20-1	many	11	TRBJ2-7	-	TGCAGTGCTTCCAGGACCTACGAGCAGTACTTC	CSASRTYEQYF
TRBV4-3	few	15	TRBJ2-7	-	TGCGCCAGCAGCCGAGTCCGGGACACCCGTCGGGAGCAGTACTTC	CASSRVRDTRREQYF
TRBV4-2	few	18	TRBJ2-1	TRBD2	TGTGCCAGCAGCCTCCTACCCGGGACTAGCGGTCGGTACAATGAGCAGTTCTTC	CASSLLPGTSGRYNEQFF
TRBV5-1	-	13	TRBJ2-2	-	TGCGCCAGCAACCTTCCGGGTACCGGGGAGCTGTTTTTT	CASNLPGTGELFF
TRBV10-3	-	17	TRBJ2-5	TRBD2	TGTGCCATCAGTGAGACTAGCGGGGGCCCCCGGCAAGAGACCCAGTACTTC	CAISETSGGPRQETQYF
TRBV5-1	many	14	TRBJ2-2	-	TGCGCCAGCAGCTTGGCCCTTAACACCGGGGAGCTGTTTTTT	CASSLALNTGELFF
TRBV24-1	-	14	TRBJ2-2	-	TGTGCCACCAGTGATTCCGATTTTCCCGGGGAGCTGTTTTTT	CATSDSDFPGELFF